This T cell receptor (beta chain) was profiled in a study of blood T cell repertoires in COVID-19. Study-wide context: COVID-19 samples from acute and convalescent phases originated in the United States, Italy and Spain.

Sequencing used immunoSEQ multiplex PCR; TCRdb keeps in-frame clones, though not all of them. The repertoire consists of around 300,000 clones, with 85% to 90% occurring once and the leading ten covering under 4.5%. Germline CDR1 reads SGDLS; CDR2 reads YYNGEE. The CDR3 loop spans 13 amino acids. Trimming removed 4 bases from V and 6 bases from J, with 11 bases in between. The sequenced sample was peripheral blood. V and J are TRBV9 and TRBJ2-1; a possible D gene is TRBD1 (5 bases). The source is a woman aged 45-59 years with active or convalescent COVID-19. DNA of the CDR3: TGTGCCAGCAGCACCCCAGGGATCAATGAGCAGTTCTTC. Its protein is CASSTPGINEQFF.